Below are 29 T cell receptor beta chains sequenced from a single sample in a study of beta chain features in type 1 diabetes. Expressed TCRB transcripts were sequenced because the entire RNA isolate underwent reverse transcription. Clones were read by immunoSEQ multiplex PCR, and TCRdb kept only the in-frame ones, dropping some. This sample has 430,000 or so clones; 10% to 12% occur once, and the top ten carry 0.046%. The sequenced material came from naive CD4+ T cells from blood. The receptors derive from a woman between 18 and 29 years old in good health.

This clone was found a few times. Here the CDR3 reads CASSQGNRGTNQPQHF. The CDR3 bases are TGCGCCAGCAGCCAAGGTAACAGGGGGACCAATCAGCCCCAGCATTTT. The rearrangement links TRBV4-1 to TRBJ1-5; TRBD1 matches 8 bases. The CDR3 is 16 residues long. The germline CDR1 and CDR2 sequences are MGHRA and YSYEKL. J was trimmed by 3 bases and V by 1 base; bases with no gene match: 5.

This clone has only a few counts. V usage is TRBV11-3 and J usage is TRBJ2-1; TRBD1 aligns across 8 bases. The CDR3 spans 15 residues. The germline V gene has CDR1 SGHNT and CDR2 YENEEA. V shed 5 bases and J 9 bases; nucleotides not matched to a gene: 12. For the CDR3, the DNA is TGTGCCAGCAGCCCCTGGACAGGGACGGGTGGTGAGCAGTTCTTC. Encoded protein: CASSPWTGTGGEQFF. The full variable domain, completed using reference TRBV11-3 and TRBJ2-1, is EAGVVQSPRYKIIEKKQPVAFWCNPISGHNTLYWYLQNLGQGPELLIRYENEEAVDDSQLPKDRFSAERLKGVDSTLKIQPAELGDSAVYLCASSPWTGTGGEQFFGPGTRLTVL.

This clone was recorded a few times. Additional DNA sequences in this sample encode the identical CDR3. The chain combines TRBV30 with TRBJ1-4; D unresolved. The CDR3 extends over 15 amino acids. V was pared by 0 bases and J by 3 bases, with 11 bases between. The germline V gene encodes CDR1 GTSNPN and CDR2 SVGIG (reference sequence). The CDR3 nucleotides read TGTGCCTGGAGTGTTCGCGGCGGACCTAATGAAAAACTGTTTTTT. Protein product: CAWSVRGGPNEKLFF. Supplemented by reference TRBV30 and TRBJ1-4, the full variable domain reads SQTIHQWPATLVQPVGSPLSLECTVEGTSNPNLYWYRQAAGRGLQLLFYSVGIGQISSEVPQNLSASRPQDRQFILSSKKLLLSDSGFYLCAWSVRGGPNEKLFFGSGTQLSVL.

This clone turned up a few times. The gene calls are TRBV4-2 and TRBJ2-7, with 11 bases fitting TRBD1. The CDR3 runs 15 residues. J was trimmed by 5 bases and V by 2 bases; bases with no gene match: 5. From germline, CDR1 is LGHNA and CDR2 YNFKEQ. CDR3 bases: TGTGCCAGCAGCCAAACGGACAGGGGGCGCGACGAGCAGTACTTC. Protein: CASSQTDRGRDEQYF.

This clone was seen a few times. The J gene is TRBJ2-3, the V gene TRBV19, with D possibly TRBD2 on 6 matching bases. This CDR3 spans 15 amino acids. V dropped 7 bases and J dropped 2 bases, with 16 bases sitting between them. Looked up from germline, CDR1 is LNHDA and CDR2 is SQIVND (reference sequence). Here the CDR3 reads CASTNRRAPTDTQYF. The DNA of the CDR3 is TGTGCCAGTACCAACCGGAGGGCCCCCACAGATACGCAGTATTTT.

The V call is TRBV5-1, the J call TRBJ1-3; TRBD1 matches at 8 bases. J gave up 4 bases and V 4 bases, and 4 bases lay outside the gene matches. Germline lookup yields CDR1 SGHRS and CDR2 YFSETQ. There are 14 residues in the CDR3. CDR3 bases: TGCGCCAGCAGCGCCGGGGACAGGGGAAACACCATATATTTT. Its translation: CASSAGDRGNTIYF.

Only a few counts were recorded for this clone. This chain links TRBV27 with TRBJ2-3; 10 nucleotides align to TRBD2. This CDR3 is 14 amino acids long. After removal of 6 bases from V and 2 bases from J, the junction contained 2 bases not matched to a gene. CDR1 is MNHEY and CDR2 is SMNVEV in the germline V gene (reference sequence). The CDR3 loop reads CASSGTSATDTQYF. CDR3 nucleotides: TGTGCCAGCAGCGGGACTAGCGCCACAGATACGCAGTATTTT.

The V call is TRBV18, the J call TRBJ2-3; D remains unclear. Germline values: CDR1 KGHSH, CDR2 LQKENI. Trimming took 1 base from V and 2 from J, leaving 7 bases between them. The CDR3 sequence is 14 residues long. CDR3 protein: CASSPRRPTDTQYF. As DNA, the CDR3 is TGTGCCAGCTCACCACGGCGGCCCACAGATACGCAGTATTTT.

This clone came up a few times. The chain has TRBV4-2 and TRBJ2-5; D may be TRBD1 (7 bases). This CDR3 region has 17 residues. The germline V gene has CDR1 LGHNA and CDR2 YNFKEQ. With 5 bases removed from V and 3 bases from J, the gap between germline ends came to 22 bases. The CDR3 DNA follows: TGTGCCAGCAGCGCGCACCGCAACAGGGGCGGGGAAGAGACCCAGTACTTC. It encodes CASSAHRNRGGEETQYF.

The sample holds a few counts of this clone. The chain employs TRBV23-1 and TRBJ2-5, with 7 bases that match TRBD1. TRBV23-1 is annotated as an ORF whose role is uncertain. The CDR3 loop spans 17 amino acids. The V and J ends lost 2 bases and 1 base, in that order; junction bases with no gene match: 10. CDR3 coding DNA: TGCGCCAGCAGTCAAAAGCCACCCGGGACAGTCCAAGAGACCCAGTACTTC. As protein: CASSQKPPGTVQETQYF.

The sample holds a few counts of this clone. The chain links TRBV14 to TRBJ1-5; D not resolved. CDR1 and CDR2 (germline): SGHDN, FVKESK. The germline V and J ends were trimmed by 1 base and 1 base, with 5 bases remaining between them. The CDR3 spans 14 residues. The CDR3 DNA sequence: TGTGCCAGCAGCCAAGCGGGCAGCAATCAGCCCCAGCATTTT. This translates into CASSQAGSNQPQHF.

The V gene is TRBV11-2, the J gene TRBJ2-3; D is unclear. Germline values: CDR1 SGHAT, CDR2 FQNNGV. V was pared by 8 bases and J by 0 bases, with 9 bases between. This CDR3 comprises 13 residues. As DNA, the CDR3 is TGTGCCAGCCGGCCTGTCAGCACAGATACGCAGTATTTT. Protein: CASRPVSTDTQYF.

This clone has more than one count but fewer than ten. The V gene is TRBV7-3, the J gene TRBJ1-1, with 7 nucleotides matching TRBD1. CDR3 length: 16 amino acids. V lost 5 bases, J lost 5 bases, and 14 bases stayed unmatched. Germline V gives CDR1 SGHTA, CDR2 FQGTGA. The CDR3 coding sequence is TGTGCCAGCAGCGAAACAGGGGACACACCTGGGACTGAAGCTTTCTTT. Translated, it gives CASSETGDTPGTEAFF.

CDR3 loop: CASSVHRGGGYTF. CDR3 nucleotide sequence: TGTGCCAGCAGTGTACACAGGGGAGGTGGCTACACCTTC. The chain combines TRBV27 with TRBJ1-2, with 7 bases identical to TRBD1. The CDR3 loop spans 13 amino acids. The germline V gene has CDR1 MNHEY and CDR2 SMNVEV (reference sequence). Losses at the gene ends were 5 bases for V and 7 bases for J; bases not matched to a gene: 7.

In DNA form, the CDR3 reads TGTGCCAGCTCACCACCGGGACAGGCGAACACTGAAGCTTTCTTT. It yields the protein CASSPPGQANTEAFF. The rearrangement uses TRBV18 and TRBJ1-1; 8 bases fit TRBD1. Trimming cost V 0 bases and J 1 base; bases outside gene matches: 1. Germline V gene data show CDR1 as KGHSH and CDR2 as LQKENI. CDR3 length equals 15 residues.

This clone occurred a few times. The CDR3 loop is CASGSSGANVLTF. The CDR3 nucleotides are TGTGCCAGCGGGAGCTCTGGGGCCAACGTCCTGACTTTC. This rearrangement joins TRBV2 to TRBJ2-6, with D perhaps matching TRBD2 (5 bases). Germline assignment: CDR1 SNHLY and CDR2 FYNNEI. V gave up 8 bases and J gave up 0 bases, with 5 bases separating them. The CDR3 is made up of 13 amino acids.

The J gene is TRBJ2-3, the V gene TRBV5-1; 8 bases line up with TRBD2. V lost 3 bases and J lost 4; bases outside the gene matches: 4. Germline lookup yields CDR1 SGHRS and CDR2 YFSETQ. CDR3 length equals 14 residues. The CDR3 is CASSSSGGSDTQYF. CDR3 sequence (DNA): TGCGCCAGCAGCTCCAGCGGGGGTTCAGATACGCAGTATTTT.

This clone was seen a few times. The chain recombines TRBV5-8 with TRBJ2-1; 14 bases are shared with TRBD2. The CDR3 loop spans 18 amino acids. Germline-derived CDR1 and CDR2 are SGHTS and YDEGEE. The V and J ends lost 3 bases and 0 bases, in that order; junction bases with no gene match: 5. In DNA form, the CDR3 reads TGTGCCAGCAGCTCTCGGACTAGCGGGAGGACCTCCTACAATGAGCAGTTCTTC. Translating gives CASSSRTSGRTSYNEQFF.

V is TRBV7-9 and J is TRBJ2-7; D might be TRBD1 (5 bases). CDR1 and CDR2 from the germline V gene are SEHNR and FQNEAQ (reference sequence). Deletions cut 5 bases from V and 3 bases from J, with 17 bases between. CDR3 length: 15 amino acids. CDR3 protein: CASSPTQVSNYEQYF. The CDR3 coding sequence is TGTGCCAGCAGCCCAACACAGGTCTCGAACTACGAGCAGTACTTC.

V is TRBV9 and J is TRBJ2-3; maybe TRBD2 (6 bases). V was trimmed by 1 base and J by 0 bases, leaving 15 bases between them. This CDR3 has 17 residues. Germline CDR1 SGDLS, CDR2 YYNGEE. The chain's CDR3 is CASSVSSRGFSTDTQYF. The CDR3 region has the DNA TGTGCCAGCAGCGTAAGCTCTCGGGGGTTTAGCACAGATACGCAGTATTTT.

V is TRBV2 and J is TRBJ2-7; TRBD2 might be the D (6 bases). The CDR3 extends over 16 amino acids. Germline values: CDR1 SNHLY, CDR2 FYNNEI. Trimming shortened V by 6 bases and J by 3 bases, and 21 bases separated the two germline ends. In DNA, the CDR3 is TGTGCCAGCAGGAAGTCAAAAAACCCGCGGGGCTACGAGCAGTACTTC. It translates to CASRKSKNPRGYEQYF.

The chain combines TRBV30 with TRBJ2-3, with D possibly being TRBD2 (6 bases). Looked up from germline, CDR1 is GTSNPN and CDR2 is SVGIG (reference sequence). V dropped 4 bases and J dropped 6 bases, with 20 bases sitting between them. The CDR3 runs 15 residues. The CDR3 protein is CAWTGTSTGTDTQYF. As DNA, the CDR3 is TGTGCCTGGACGGGAACTAGCACGGGGACCGATACGCAGTATTTT.

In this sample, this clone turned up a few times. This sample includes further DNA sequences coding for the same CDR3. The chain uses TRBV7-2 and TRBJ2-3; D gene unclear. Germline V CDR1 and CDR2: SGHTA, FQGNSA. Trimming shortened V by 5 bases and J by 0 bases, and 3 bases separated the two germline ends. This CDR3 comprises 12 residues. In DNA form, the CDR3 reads TGTGCCAGCAGCGTGAGCACAGATACGCAGTATTTT. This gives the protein CASSVSTDTQYF.

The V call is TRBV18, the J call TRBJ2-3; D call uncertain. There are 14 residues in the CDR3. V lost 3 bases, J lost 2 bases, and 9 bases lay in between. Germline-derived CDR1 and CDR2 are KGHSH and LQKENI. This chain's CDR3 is CASSPYSVTDTQYF. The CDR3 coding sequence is TGTGCCAGCTCACCTTACAGCGTCACAGATACGCAGTATTTT.

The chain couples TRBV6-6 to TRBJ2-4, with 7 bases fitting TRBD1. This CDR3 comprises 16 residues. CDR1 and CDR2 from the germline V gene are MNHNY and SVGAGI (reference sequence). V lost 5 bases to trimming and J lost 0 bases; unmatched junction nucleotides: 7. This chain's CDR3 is CASSQGQALAKNIQYF. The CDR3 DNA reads TGTGCCAGCAGTCAAGGACAGGCCCTAGCCAAAAACATTCAGTACTTC.

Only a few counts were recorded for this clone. The chain's CDR3 is CASSLLAGAPYEQYV. CDR3 nucleotides: TGTGCCAGCAGCCTACTAGCGGGGGCCCCCTACGAGCAGTACGTC. The chain joins TRBV5-4 to TRBJ2-7, with 11 bases matching TRBD2. Germline-derived CDR1 and CDR2 are SGHNT and YYREEE (reference sequence). The CDR3 covers 15 residues. V lost 4 bases to trimming and J lost 2 bases; unmatched junction nucleotides: 5.

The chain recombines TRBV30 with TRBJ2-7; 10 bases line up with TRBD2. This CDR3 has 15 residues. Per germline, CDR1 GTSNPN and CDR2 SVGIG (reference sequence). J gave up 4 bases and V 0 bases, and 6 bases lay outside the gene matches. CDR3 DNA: TGTGCCTGGAGTGTCTACGGACTAGCGGTGTACGAGCAGTACTTC. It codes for CAWSVYGLAVYEQYF.

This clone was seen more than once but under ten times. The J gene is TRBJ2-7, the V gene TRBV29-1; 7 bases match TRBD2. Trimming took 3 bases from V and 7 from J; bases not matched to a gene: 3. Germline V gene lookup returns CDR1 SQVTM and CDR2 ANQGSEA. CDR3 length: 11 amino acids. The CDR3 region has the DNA TGCAGCGTTGACACCGGGGGGGAGCAGTACGTC. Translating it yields CSVDTGGEQYV.

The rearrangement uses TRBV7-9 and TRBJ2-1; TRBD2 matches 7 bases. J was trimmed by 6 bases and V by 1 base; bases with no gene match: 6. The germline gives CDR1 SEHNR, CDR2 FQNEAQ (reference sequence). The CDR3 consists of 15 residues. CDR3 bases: TGTGCCAGCAGCTTAGACCCTAGCGGTTTCAATGAGCAGTTCTTC. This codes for CASSLDPSGFNEQFF.